The entry below gives a single T cell receptor (beta chain) sequence along with its context. This clone showed up just a few times. Qualities for individual bases were not recorded, and no much larger clone is one base off. The sample belongs to a study of human CD4 T cells and Enterobacteriaceae (dated by TCRdb to 2020 to 2022). With regard to the full study: Stimulating bacteria were E. coli, K. pneumoniae, E. aerogenes, S. flexneri, S. sonnei, S. typhimurium and S. aureus, heat-inactivated after culture.

Survey-level sequencing was performed on CFSE-low antigen-reactive cultures, with a detection sensitivity of one cell in 40,000. Genomic DNA was extracted from cell pellets with the QIAamp DNA Micro Kit, and its quantity and purity were checked by spectrophotometry. TCR Vbeta CDR3 regions were amplified with the immunoSEQ multiplex PCR assay. Amplicons were sequenced on the Illumina HiSeq platform. Retrieved sequences were 87 nucleotides long and contained the CDR3 region. Processing in the source paper ran as follows. A clonotype was defined as a unique productive TCR Vbeta nucleotide sequence, quantified by productive template frequency from ImmunoSEQ Analyzer V3.0. Expanded clonotypes were defined by a threshold at the top 5th percentile of each frequency-ranked repertoire. Repertoire overlap was calculated as Chao-Jaccard using the R package fossil and displayed by nonmetric multidimensional scaling using the R package MASS. The immuneACCESS repertoire file appears here via TCRdb, limited to in-frame rearrangements. These files lack a portion of the clones; in checked studies, under half of the deficit traces to unresolved V genes, and the cause of the others is not known. The D gene and trimming were derived from the DNA, and the V and J assignments and clone size from that table. The sample records about 740 clones, more than 35% of which are singletons. Together, the top ten hold roughly a quarter of the sample.

Broader findings and caveats from the paper: Clonotypes shared among Enterobacteriaceae cultures accounted for about 25-55% of unique rearrangements but roughly 65-93% of templates, while sharing with control bacteria was rare. The Enterobacteriaceae-reactive repertoires were polyclonal but had fewer clonotypes than the S. aureus- or M. tuberculosis-reactive repertoires, and the Enterobacteriaceae-reactive repertoires clustered together.

The CDR3 numbers 16 residues from cysteine through phenylalanine. The read is trimmed to its CDR3 DNA, 48 bases read in frame from base 1. The germline V gene provides CDR1 MDHEN and CDR2 SYDVKM. Cut back by 2 bases and 4 bases, the V and J ends lie 17 bases apart. After roughly 6-7 days, proliferating activated T cells were FACS-sorted as CFSE-low CD25+ ICOS+ cells. Sorted memory CD4+ T cells were CFSE-labeled and cultured at a 2:1 ratio with irradiated autologous monocytes pulsed with antigen. Memory CD4+ T cells were FACS-sorted on a FACSAria III to over 95% purity as all CD4+ cells other than CD45RA+CCR7+CD95- naive cells. Healthy donor blood was obtained from blood donation centers in Switzerland. Positive selection with CD4 and CD14 magnetic microbeads was used to enrich total CD4+ T cells and monocytes. Before sorting, CD8+, CD14+, CD16+, CD56+, CD19+ and CD25-bright cells were excluded. The bacteria were heat-inactivated at 60 degrees C for approximately two hours and added at around 2.1 particles per monocyte, and M. tuberculosis lysate was used at 3 ug/ml. TCR Vbeta genes were sequenced from CFSE-low memory CD4+ T cells that proliferated after primary stimulation with Enterobacteriaceae or control bacteria. Each bacteria-reactive repertoire was analyzed in two to four different donors across two independent experiments. Peripheral blood mononuclear cells were isolated from donor blood using Ficoll-Paque Plus.

What was sequenced was bacteria-reactive CD4+ T cells grown in culture. This specimen's cell subset or site label, per the study, means: CFSE-low proliferating memory CD4 T cells sorted after in vitro stimulation with a heat-inactivated bacterium or M. tuberculosis lysate. The TCR was taken from a human donor in good health. The V and J segments used are TRBV28 and TRBJ1-1; the D gene is perhaps TRBD1, from 6 matching bases. The DNA reads as follows: TGTGCCAGCAGTTTAGGTCGGGGGCAGCAAGTCACTGAAGCTTTCTTT. It encodes CASSLGRGQQVTEAFF.